The clone carrying this T cell receptor (beta chain) occurred once. The protocol was immunoSEQ multiplex PCR, while the TCRdb copy is restricted to in-frame clones and leaves out a portion. The sample shows roughly 700,000 clones, roughly 90% of them seen only once. The data stem from a study of shared T cell receptors in the human thymus. The CDR3 loop spans 17 amino acids. V was clipped by 4 bases and J by 5 bases; unmatched bases: 13. Germline values: CDR1 WSHSY, CDR2 SAAADI. This same sample was also part of a study on human thymus T cells. That paper notes: Thymus tissue for the work was resected from patients undergoing corrective heart surgery. There appeared to be biased usage of V and J genes in thymic and blood repertoires.

The origin of this receptor is a boy under two years old with a congenital heart defect. The chain carries TRBV10-2 and TRBJ2-3; 9 bases are shared with TRBD2. What was sequenced was thymocytes. Written as DNA, the CDR3 is TGCGCCAGCAGTGTGGGGAAGGTAGCGGGAGCAAGAGATACGCAGTATTTT. Protein product: CASSVGKVAGARDTQYF.